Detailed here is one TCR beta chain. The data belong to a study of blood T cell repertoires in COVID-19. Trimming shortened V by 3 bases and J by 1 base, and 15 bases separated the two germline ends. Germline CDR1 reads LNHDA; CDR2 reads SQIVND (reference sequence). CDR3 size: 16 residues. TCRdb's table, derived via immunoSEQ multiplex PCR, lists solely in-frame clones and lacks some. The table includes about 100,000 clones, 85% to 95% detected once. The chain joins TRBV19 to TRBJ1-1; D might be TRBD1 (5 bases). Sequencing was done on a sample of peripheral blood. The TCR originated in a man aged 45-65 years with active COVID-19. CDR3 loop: CASSMGRGTGNTEAFF. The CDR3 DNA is TGTGCCAGTAGTATGGGGAGGGGAACGGGGAACACTGAAGCTTTCTTT.